A single sample is the source of the 32 T cell receptor beta chains below, sequenced in a study of early T cells in non-severe SARS-CoV-2 infection. TCRdb recomputed calls from the 5' RACE reads with MiXCR, one row per CDR3 protein. The sample lists roughly 28,000 distinct CDR3 sequences; roughly 4.1% were seen once. The sample was whole blood. Receptors were obtained from an adult who was a healthcare worker with PCR-confirmed SARS-CoV-2 infection or an uninfected control (not recorded which).

This clonotype was seen at least ten times. V is TRBV5-4 and J is TRBJ1-5; maybe TRBD1 (6 bases). V lost 1 base and J lost 6, with 17 bases in between. Germline V gene lookup returns CDR1 SGHNT and CDR2 YYREEE (reference sequence). This CDR3 is built from 16 residues. DNA for the CDR3: TGTGCCAGCAGCTTGTATCCCCAGGGGCGGTTTCAGCCCCAGCATTTT. Amino acid sequence: CASSLYPQGRFQPQHF. Full variable domain (rest looked up from reference TRBV5-4 and TRBJ1-5): ETGVTQSPTHLIKTRGQQVTLRCSSQSGHNTVSWYQQALGQGPQFIFQYYREEENGRGNFPPRFSGLQFPNYSSELNVNALELDDSALYLCASSLYPQGRFQPQHFGDGTRLSIL.

By sample fraction, this clonotype is medium-sized. This chain connects TRBV12-3 or TRBV12-4 to TRBJ2-5; 7 positions match TRBD2. The CDR3 sequence is 15 residues long. V shed 2 bases and J 2 bases; nucleotides not matched to a gene: 5. The CDR3 coding sequence is TGTGCCAGCAGTTTACGGCGGGGGAGGCAAGAGACCCAGTACTTC. Protein product: CASSLRRGRQETQYF.

At least ten counts were recorded for this clonotype. The chain carries TRBV5-5 and TRBJ2-6; D uncertain. Trimming stripped 4 bases from V and 0 bases from J, with 11 bases between. The CDR3 is 16 amino acids. Germline values: CDR1 SGHKS, CDR2 YYEKEE (reference sequence). The CDR3 coding sequence is TGTGCCAGCAGCCGAGACACTAACTCTGGGGCCAACGTCCTGACTTTC. It yields the protein CASSRDTNSGANVLTF.

This clonotype was counted many times. The rearrangement joins TRBV9 to TRBJ2-3; 10 bases are a match to TRBD2. CDR3 size: 14 residues. The germline V gene encodes CDR1 SGDLS and CDR2 YYNGEE. V lost 3 bases, J lost 4 bases, and 2 bases stayed unmatched. CDR3 bases: TGTGCCAGCAGCGCAGCGGGGGGGCCAGATACGCAGTATTTT. Translated, it gives CASSAAGGPDTQYF. Based on the CDR3 plus reference TRBV9 and TRBJ2-3, the full variable domain is DSGVTQTPKHLITATGQRVTLRCSPRSGDLSVYWYQQSLDQGLQFLIQYYNGEERAKGNILERFSAQQFPDLHSELNLSSLELGDSALYFCASSAAGGPDTQYFGPGTRLTVL.

This clonotype was recorded many times. The chain uses TRBV10-2 and TRBJ2-5; TRBD2 aligns across 11 bases. This CDR3 contains 15 residues. The trim removed 6 bases at V and 5 bases at J, leaving 8 bases unmatched. Germline CDR1 is WSHSY and CDR2 is SAAADI. CDR3 sequence: CASRLTSGAGETQYF. The DNA for the CDR3 is TGCGCCAGCAGGTTGACTAGCGGGGCAGGGGAGACCCAGTACTTC.

This clonotype is classed as medium-sized. The chain carries TRBV20-1 and TRBJ1-1, with 8 positions matching TRBD1. CDR3 length: 12 amino acids. V shed 2 bases and J 4 bases; nucleotides not matched to a gene: 0. Germline loops: CDR1 DFQATT, CDR2 SNEGSKA (reference sequence). The CDR3, as DNA: TGCAGTGCTAGAACAGGGGGCACTGAAGCTTTCTTT. This translates into CSARTGGTEAFF.

This clonotype was counted at least ten times. The genes are TRBV28 and TRBJ1-1; no definite D call. V was shortened by 7 bases and J by 4 bases, with 19 bases between the two germline ends. This CDR3 spans 15 amino acids. CDR1 is MDHEN and CDR2 is SYDVKM in the germline V gene. CDR3 loop: CASITPRGRSTEAFF. In nucleotides, the CDR3 is TGTGCCAGCATCACCCCTCGGGGAAGGAGCACTGAAGCTTTCTTT.

This clonotype ranks as medium-sized. The gene calls are TRBV4-3 and TRBJ1-4; D is unresolved. This CDR3 contains 12 residues. Trimming left V 8 bases short and J 4 bases short, with 8 bases between. Germline-derived CDR1 and CDR2 are LGHNA and YSLEER. The CDR3 nucleotides are TGCGCCAGCGGGCGGATTAATGAAAAACTGTTTTTT. Protein: CASGRINEKLFF.

This clonotype has a count of ten or more. CDR3 in amino acids: CSARGVRGSITGELFF. The CDR3 nucleotides are TGCAGTGCTAGAGGTGTCCGGGGCTCAATCACCGGGGAGCTGTTTTTT. The chain couples TRBV20-1 to TRBJ2-2; either TRBD1 or TRBD2 may fit D (5 bases each). Germline values: CDR1 DFQATT, CDR2 SNEGSKA (reference sequence). The ends were cut back, 1 base at V and 4 bases at J, with 16 bases in the middle. The CDR3 runs to 16 residues.

This clonotype has a count of ten or more. The chain couples TRBV7-2 to TRBJ1-6; possibly TRBD1 for D (5 bases). The V and J ends lost 0 bases and 0 bases respectively, with 9 bases between them. The CDR3 loop spans 17 amino acids. CDR1 and CDR2 from the germline V gene are SGHTA and FQGNSA. CDR3 in amino acids: CASSLAGASSYNSPLHF. CDR3 DNA sequence: TGTGCCAGCAGCTTAGCCGGGGCTAGCTCCTATAATTCACCCCTCCACTTT.

This clonotype appeared many times. V is TRBV7-2 and J is TRBJ2-5, with D tentatively TRBD1 (6 bases). Germline CDR1 and CDR2: SGHTA and FQGNSA. CDR3 length equals 15 residues. Deletions cut 3 bases from V and 7 bases from J, with 18 bases between. The CDR3 here is CASSFDGTFVATQYF. CDR3 bases: TGTGCCAGCAGCTTTGACGGGACATTCGTGGCGACCCAGTACTTC.

This clonotype has at least ten counts. V is TRBV10-3 and J is TRBJ2-1; no reliable D call. Deletions cut 4 bases from V and 6 bases from J, with 7 bases between. The CDR3 contains 12 residues. CDR1 and CDR2 from the germline V gene are ENHRY and SYGVKD. The CDR3 protein is CAISALSNEQFF. In DNA, the CDR3 is TGTGCCATCAGTGCTCTATCCAATGAGCAGTTCTTC.

This clonotype came up many times. The CDR3 DNA sequence: TGTGCCACCTCCAGTTGGGGACTTAGCAATCAGCCCCAGCATTTT. Its translation: CATSSWGLSNQPQHF. This chain joins TRBV12-3 or TRBV12-4 and TRBJ1-5, with D tentatively TRBD1 (5 bases). Trimming shortened V by 10 bases and J by 0 bases, and 16 bases separated the two germline ends. The length of the CDR3 is 15 residues.

This clonotype was detected ten times or more. The J gene is TRBJ2-1, the V gene TRBV5-5, with 9 bases that match TRBD2. Germline V gene lookup returns CDR1 SGHKS and CDR2 YYEKEE (reference sequence). The length of the CDR3 is 15 residues. Unmatched junction bases numbered 9, after V lost 4 bases and J lost 7 bases. CDR3 sequence: CASSLFDSGGNEQFF. CDR3 DNA: TGTGCCAGCAGCCTATTTGATAGCGGGGGAAATGAGCAGTTCTTC.

This clonotype has ten or more counts. V usage is TRBV7-6 and J usage is TRBJ2-7; 9 bases line up with TRBD1. The CDR3 has 15 residues. The germline gives CDR1 SGHVS, CDR2 FNYEAQ. V was clipped by 1 base and J by 5 bases; unmatched bases: 6. CDR3 DNA sequence: TGTGCCAGCAGCTTAGGGACAGGGGTTCGGAACGAGCAGTACTTC. This encodes CASSLGTGVRNEQYF.

Ten or more counts support this clonotype. The chain has TRBV19 and TRBJ1-2, with 7 bases fitting TRBD1. The junction had 9 bases not matched to a gene; V was cut back by 5 bases and J by 6 bases. Germline CDR1 is LNHDA and CDR2 is SQIVND (reference sequence). This CDR3 comprises 14 residues. DNA for the CDR3: TGTGCCAGTAGTCCTACCGACAGGGACCATGGCTACACCTTC. It encodes CASSPTDRDHGYTF. Combining the CDR3 with reference TRBV19 and TRBJ1-2 gives the whole variable domain DGGITQSPKYLFRKEGQNVTLSCEQNLNHDAMYWYRQDPGQGLRLIYYSQIVNDFQKGDIAEGYSVSREKKESFPLTVTSAQKNPTAFYLCASSPTDRDHGYTFGSGTRLTVV.

Many counts were recorded for this clonotype. This rearrangement joins TRBV6-4 to TRBJ2-1, with D perhaps TRBD1 (6 bases). V lost 5 bases, J lost 5 bases, and 10 bases lay in between. Looked up from germline, CDR1 is MRHNA and CDR2 is SNTAGT. The CDR3 loop spans 13 amino acids. The DNA for the CDR3 is TGTGCCAGCAGTAATCGGGACAACAATGAGCAGTTCTTC. This sequence encodes CASSNRDNNEQFF.

This clonotype was recorded many times. The rearrangement uses TRBV3-1 and TRBJ1-4, with D unclear. Trimming shortened V by 0 bases and J by 7 bases, and 12 bases separated the two germline ends. Germline lookup yields CDR1 LGHDT and CDR2 YNNKEL (reference sequence). The CDR3 has 15 residues. Here the CDR3 DNA reads TGTGCCAGCAGCCAAGACGCCCGCGGAAGTGAAAAACTGTTTTTT. Its protein is CASSQDARGSEKLFF. The whole variable domain, filled in from reference TRBV3-1 and TRBJ1-4, reads DTAVSQTPKYLVTQMGNDKSIKCEQNLGHDTMYWYKQDSKKFLKIMFSYNNKELIINETVPNRFSPKSPDKAHLNLHINSLELGDSAVYFCASSQDARGSEKLFFGSGTQLSVL.

This clonotype was recorded at least ten times. The genes are TRBV3-1 and TRBJ1-1; D is uncertain. Germline CDR1 is LGHDT and CDR2 is YNNKEL (reference sequence). V was trimmed by 0 bases and J by 6 bases, leaving 11 bases between them. This CDR3 has 14 residues. The CDR3 DNA is TGTGCCAGCAGCCAAGATAACGGGCGGTCTGAAGCTTTCTTT. This sequence encodes CASSQDNGRSEAFF.

The sample holds many counts of this clonotype. CDR3 DNA sequence: TGTGCCATCAGTTTGGAGGGGAACGAGCAGTACTTC. It is translated as CAISLEGNEQYF. The chain employs TRBV10-3 and TRBJ2-7, with D possibly matching TRBD2 (6 bases). V was shortened by 5 bases and J by 5 bases, with 10 bases between the two germline ends. The CDR3 extends over 12 amino acids. Germline V lookup: CDR1 ENHRY, CDR2 SYGVKD.

This clonotype is categorized as medium-sized. This chain links TRBV7-9 with TRBJ1-6; the match to TRBD1 covers 8 bases. V shed 0 bases, J shed 0 bases, and the junction held 4 bases outside the gene matches. CDR1 and CDR2 from the germline V gene are SEHNR and FQNEAQ (reference sequence). The CDR3 covers 18 residues. The CDR3 is CASSLAQGALSYNSPLHF. DNA of the CDR3: TGTGCCAGCAGCTTAGCGCAGGGGGCCCTCTCCTATAATTCACCCCTCCACTTT. Full variable domain (remainder filled in from reference TRBV7-9 and TRBJ1-6): DTGVSQNPRHKITKRGQNVTFRCDPISEHNRLYWYRQTLGQGPEFLTYFQNEAQLEKSRLLSDRFSAERPKGSFSTLEIQRTEQGDSAMYLCASSLAQGALSYNSPLHFGNGTRLTVT.

The chain carries TRBV6-4 and TRBJ2-3; 10 bases are shared with TRBD1. The V gene end was trimmed by 3 bases and the J gene end by 4 bases; junction bases not matched to a gene: 1. Germline CDR1 is MRHNA and CDR2 is SNTAGT. CDR3 length equals 14 residues. The CDR3 coding sequence is TGTGCCAGCAGTGAAGGGACAGGGGCAGATACGCAGTATTTT. Translated, it gives CASSEGTGADTQYF.

This clonotype appeared many times. This chain's CDR3 is CASSLRDTRRTNEKLFF. The CDR3 coding sequence is TGTGCCAGCTCACTGCGGGACACCCGACGAACTAATGAAAAACTGTTTTTT. The rearrangement joins TRBV18 to TRBJ1-4; weak D call: TRBD1 (6 bases). Germline V gene sequence: CDR1 KGHSH, CDR2 LQKENI. The CDR3 is 17 amino acids. V lost 4 bases and J lost 1, with 16 bases in between.

The chain recombines TRBV5-1 with TRBJ2-5; D is unresolved. Per germline, CDR1 SGHRS and CDR2 YFSETQ. The V and J ends lost 4 bases and 1 base respectively, with 14 bases between them. CDR3 length: 15 residues. The CDR3 spells CASSPPVMGQETQYF. Here the CDR3 DNA reads TGCGCCAGCAGCCCTCCCGTTATGGGCCAAGAGACCCAGTACTTC.

This clonotype ranks as medium-sized. The chain joins TRBV12-3 or TRBV12-4 to TRBJ2-1, with D possibly matching TRBD2 (6 bases). V was cut by 6 bases and J by 3 bases, with 12 bases left in between. This CDR3 region has 14 residues. The CDR3 loop reads CASRERANYNEQFF. The CDR3 region has the DNA TGTGCCAGCAGGGAGCGGGCTAACTACAATGAGCAGTTCTTC.

This clonotype was detected ten times or more. The rearrangement links TRBV27 to TRBJ1-2, with 9 bases aligning to TRBD1. This CDR3 has 15 amino acids. Germline CDR1 and CDR2: MNHEY and SMNVEV (reference sequence). With 5 bases clipped from V and 4 bases from J, the junction kept 8 bases outside the gene matches. CDR3 nucleotide sequence: TGTGCCAGCAGTGGAAGGGACAGGGAGGGCTATGGCTACACCTTC. It specifies CASSGRDREGYGYTF.

This clonotype was seen many times. V usage is TRBV6-2 or TRBV6-3 and J usage is TRBJ1-1; 7 bases line up with TRBD1. CDR1 is MNHEY, CDR2 SVGEGT, per germline. The CDR3 is made up of 12 amino acids. V dropped 6 bases and J dropped 8; count of bases not matched to a gene: 6. CDR3 bases: TGTGCCAGCAGACTTAGGACAGGAGAAGCTTTCTTT. Residues: CASRLRTGEAFF.

This clonotype was seen ten or more times. The chain combines TRBV28 with TRBJ1-3; no definite D call. V lost 3 bases and J 6 bases, leaving 12 bases between the germline ends. CDR3 size: 14 residues. Germline CDR1 reads MDHEN; CDR2 reads SYDVKM. CDR3 sequence reads: CASSLDSSQNTIYF. CDR3 nucleotide sequence: TGTGCCAGCAGTTTGGACTCCTCCCAAAACACCATATATTTT.

In its sample, this clonotype was seen many times. The V call is TRBV7-9, the J call TRBJ1-1; 11 bases map to TRBD1. J was trimmed by 11 bases and V by 5 bases; bases with no gene match: 7. The germline gives CDR1 SEHNR, CDR2 FQNEAQ (reference sequence). The CDR3 consists of 13 residues. The CDR3 DNA sequence: TGTGCCAGCAGCATGCGGGACAGGGGGGCGGCTTTCTTT. As protein: CASSMRDRGAAFF.

This clonotype was detected ten times or more. V usage is TRBV11-2 and J usage is TRBJ2-1, with 11 positions matching TRBD2. J gave up 8 bases and V 1 base, and 10 bases lay outside the gene matches. This CDR3 is built from 17 residues. In germline, CDR1 is SGHAT, CDR2 FQNNGV. As DNA, the CDR3 is TGTGCCAGCAGCTTAGTTCCCAGTTCTAGCGGGGGGTATGAGCAGTTCTTC. It is translated as CASSLVPSSSGGYEQFF. Drawing the rest from reference TRBV11-2 and TRBJ2-1, the complete variable domain is EAGVAQSPRYKIIEKRQSVAFWCNPISGHATLYWYQQILGQGPKLLIQFQNNGVVDDSQLPKDRFSAERLKGVDSTLKIQPAKLEDSAVYLCASSLVPSSSGGYEQFFGPGTRLTVL.

This clonotype has ten or more counts. This chain joins TRBV20-1 and TRBJ2-7; D is possibly TRBD1 or TRBD2 (5 bases each). V lost 5 bases and J 5 bases, leaving 16 bases between the germline ends. CDR1 and CDR2 from the germline V gene are DFQATT and SNEGSKA (reference sequence). The CDR3 has 13 amino acids. The CDR3 sequence: CSALGRVHNEQYF. In DNA form, the CDR3 reads TGCAGTGCTCTGGGGCGGGTCCACAACGAGCAGTACTTC.

The chain joins TRBV5-1 to TRBJ2-1; TRBD2 matches at 8 bases. The CDR3 has 19 amino acids. Trimming removed 1 base from V and 2 bases from J; junction bases left unmatched: 14. Germline CDR1 and CDR2: SGHRS and YFSETQ. The CDR3 region is CASSLKRAGATNTYNEQFF. Here the CDR3 DNA reads TGCGCCAGCAGCTTGAAAAGAGCGGGGGCAACCAACACCTACAATGAGCAGTTCTTC.